This TCR beta chain appears in the sequencing data of a study of blood T cell repertoires in COVID-19. Looking at the study overall: Sites in the United States, Italy and Spain provided acute and convalescent COVID-19 samples. PBMCs, B-cell-depleted T cells, or T cells were the source of the cDNA or gDNA that made up the material.

In the study's own analysis: From reference gene primer amplification, estimates of nucleated cell counts were derived. Measured with immunoSEQ multiplex PCR; TCRdb has only the in-frame clones, and not every one. Clonal size and the V and J genes are those of that table, whereas D and trimming came from the DNA. This sample has about 190,000 clones; 84% occur once, and the top ten carry 4% to 6%. Germline V gives CDR1 SGDLS, CDR2 YYNGEE. This CDR3 is 14 amino acids long. The V and J ends lost 0 bases and 4 bases respectively, with 11 bases between them. The receptor's source is a woman aged 70 to 79 with active or convalescent COVID-19. The J gene is TRBJ2-7, the V gene TRBV9; perhaps TRBD1 as D (5 bases). The specimen sequenced was peripheral blood. Here the CDR3 DNA reads TGTGCCAGCAGCGTAGGACAGCACGCTTACGAGCAGTACTTC. This sequence encodes CASSVGQHAYEQYF.